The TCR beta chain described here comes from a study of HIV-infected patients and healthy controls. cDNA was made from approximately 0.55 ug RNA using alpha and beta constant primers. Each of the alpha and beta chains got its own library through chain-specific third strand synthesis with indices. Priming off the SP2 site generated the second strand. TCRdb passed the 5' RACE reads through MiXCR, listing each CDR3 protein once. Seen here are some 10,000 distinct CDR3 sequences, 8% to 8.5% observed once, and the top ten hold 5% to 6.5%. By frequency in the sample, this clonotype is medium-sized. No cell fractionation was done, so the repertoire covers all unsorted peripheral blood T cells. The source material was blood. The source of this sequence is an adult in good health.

The CDR3 sequence is CASSLEAQNTGELFF. The CDR3 DNA reads as TGCGCCAGCAGCTTGGAGGCTCAGAACACCGGGGAGCTGTTTTTT. The chain combines TRBV5-1 with TRBJ2-2; D call uncertain. V was cut by 0 bases and J by 1 base, with 7 bases left in between. Germline loops: CDR1 SGHRS, CDR2 YFSETQ. This CDR3 is 15 amino acids long.